The 21 T cell receptor beta chains reported below all come from one sample, sequenced in a study of T cells in Graves' hyperthyroidism and ophthalmopathy (dated by TCRdb to about 2019). Library generation was performed with multiplex PCR. Sequencing used an Illumina HiSeq 2000. TCR beta CDR3 regions were amplified from RNA transcripts. For the first round of RT-PCR on the TCR CDR3, the HTBI primer set was used together with the Qiagen OneStep RT-PCR kit. TCRdb itself trimmed the public reads at Q25 with fastp, ran MiXCR and retained productive beta chains. Merged by CDR3 protein, the rows form single entries marked with the most common genes and DNA. This sample comprises hundreds of thousands of distinct CDR3 sequences, roughly 15% of them detected only once. The top ten constitute around an eighth of the sample. Sequenced material: blood. Receptors were obtained from a woman in her fifties or sixties with Graves' ophthalmopathy.

This clonotype has a count of ten or more. CDR3 nucleotides: TGTGCCAGCAGATACCAGGCCACTCCCTCAGATACGCAGTATTTT. It encodes CASRYQATPSDTQYF. The chain uses TRBV28 and TRBJ2-3; D is unclear. The germline V gene encodes CDR1 MDHEN and CDR2 SYDVKM. V lost 6 bases and J 4 bases, leaving 17 bases between the germline ends. This CDR3 comprises 15 residues.

This clonotype appeared a few times. The chain couples TRBV5-4 to TRBJ2-7; D perhaps matches TRBD1 (5 bases). The V end lost 0 bases, the J end lost 2 bases, and 12 bases lay between the germline ends. Germline CDR1 SGHNT, CDR2 YYREEE (reference sequence). The length of the CDR3 is 15 residues. CDR3 protein: CASSLVDGRAYEQYF. In nucleotides, the CDR3 is TGTGCCAGCAGCTTGGTAGATGGCAGGGCCTACGAGCAGTACTTC.

This clonotype was seen a handful of times. V gene TRBV2 combines with J gene TRBJ2-7, with D maybe TRBD2 (6 bases). Germline assignment: CDR1 SNHLY and CDR2 FYNNEI. V dropped 7 bases and J dropped 5 bases, with 21 bases sitting between them. This CDR3 has 15 residues. For the CDR3, the DNA is TGTGCCAGCACCCCTGGAGGGGAGAGGGCTGACGAGCAGTACTTC. Amino acids: CASTPGGERADEQYF. The full variable domain, rest sourced from reference TRBV2 and TRBJ2-7, is EPEVTQTPSHQVTQMGQEVILRCVPISNHLYFYWYRQILGQKVEFLVSFYNNEISEKSEIFDDQFSVERPDGSNFTLKIRSTKLEDSAMYFCASTPGGERADEQYFGPGTRLTVT.

This clonotype was seen more than once but under ten times. This CDR3 is CASSLYMTGEVTGYTF. Here the CDR3 DNA reads TGTGCCAGCAGTTTATACATGACAGGGGAAGTGACTGGCTACACCTTC. The chain employs TRBV9 and TRBJ1-2, with TRBD1 matching over 8 bases. V shed 5 bases, J shed 7 bases, and the junction held 16 bases outside the gene matches. Germline CDR1 and CDR2: SGDLS and YYNGEE. This CDR3 spans 16 amino acids.

Many counts were recorded for this clonotype. The chain joins TRBV9 to TRBJ2-1, with TRBD2 matching 9 bases. The CDR3 runs 16 residues. Germline V gene sequence: CDR1 SGDLS, CDR2 YYNGEE. After removal of 4 bases from V and 7 bases from J, the junction contained 12 bases not matched to a gene. In nucleotides, the CDR3 is TGTGCCAGCAGCCCAAGGGGCGGGAGGGCCTCAAATGAGCAGTTCTTC. Translation gives CASSPRGGRASNEQFF. The variable domain in full, completed from reference TRBV9 and TRBJ2-1, reads DSGVTQTPKHLITATGQRVTLRCSPRSGDLSVYWYQQSLDQGLQFLIQYYNGEERAKGNILERFSAQQFPDLHSELNLSSLELGDSALYFCASSPRGGRASNEQFFGPGTRLTVL.

This clonotype came up many times. The gene calls are TRBV7-2 and TRBJ2-1, with D possibly TRBD1 on 5 matching bases. CDR3 size: 16 residues. Germline V gives CDR1 SGHTA, CDR2 FQGNSA. The V end lost 1 base, the J end lost 7 bases, and 17 bases lay between the germline ends. The CDR3 DNA reads as TGTGCCAGCAGCTTAGGCGGCAGGGTGACCACAAATGAGCAGTTCTTC. Its translation is CASSLGGRVTTNEQFF.

This clonotype showed up many times. V and J are TRBV20-1 and TRBJ2-3; TRBD2 matches at 7 bases. CDR1 and CDR2 (germline): DFQATT, SNEGSKA (reference sequence). The V and J ends lost 4 bases and 4 bases, in that order; junction bases with no gene match: 20. The CDR3 runs to 18 residues. CDR3 sequence (DNA): TGCAGTGCTAAGCTTCCGGATGAGAGGACTAGGGTGGCAGATACGCAGTATTTT. Encoded protein: CSAKLPDERTRVADTQYF.

The count of this clonotype is one. A much larger clone differs from this one at a single base, so this may be a read error. V gene TRBV7-9 combines with J gene TRBJ2-1; perhaps TRBD2 as D (5 bases). V was shortened by 5 bases and J by 12 bases, with 20 bases between the two germline ends. Germline CDR1 is SEHNR and CDR2 is FQNEAQ (reference sequence). This CDR3 has 14 amino acids. In DNA, the CDR3 is TGTGCCAGCAGCGTCCCGATCGGGATCCATGTGCAGTTCTTC. It encodes CASSVPIGIHVQFF. Full variable domain (remainder filled in from reference TRBV7-9 and TRBJ2-1): DTGVSQNPRHKITKRGQNVTFRCDPISEHNRLYWYRQTLGQGPEFLTYFQNEAQLEKSRLLSDRFSAERPKGSFSTLEIQRTEQGDSAMYLCASSVPIGIHVQFFGPGTRLTVL.

This clonotype was seen many times. J is TRBJ2-1 and V is TRBV7-9; TRBD2 aligns across 7 bases. The CDR3 extends over 14 amino acids. Trimming cost V 5 bases and J 9 bases; bases outside gene matches: 10. Looked up from germline, CDR1 is SEHNR and CDR2 is FQNEAQ (reference sequence). CDR3 coding DNA: TGTGCCAGCAGCCCACCGACTAGCTCCCCTGAGCAGTTCTTC. Encoded protein: CASSPPTSSPEQFF.

This chain links TRBV14 with TRBJ1-6; maybe TRBD1 (6 bases). Germline lookup yields CDR1 SGHDN and CDR2 FVKESK. The CDR3 has 14 residues. V was trimmed by 3 bases and J by 7 bases, leaving 10 bases between them. DNA of the CDR3: TGTGCCAGCAGCCACACAGGGCAAAATTCACCCCTCCACTTT. This gives the protein CASSHTGQNSPLHF.

Only one count was recorded for this clonotype. The rearrangement uses TRBV14 and TRBJ2-7; D remains unclear. V lost 3 bases to trimming and J lost 4 bases, with 7 bases between them. Looked up from germline, CDR1 is SGHDN and CDR2 is FVKESK. The CDR3 is 12 residues long. CDR3 amino acids: CASSQMGYEQYF. CDR3 bases: TGTGCCAGCAGCCAGATGGGGTACGAGCAGTACTTC.

Only a few counts were recorded for this clonotype. The V gene is TRBV19, the J gene TRBJ2-7; a weak D match, TRBD1 (5 bases). Trimming cost V 3 bases and J 2 bases, with 8 bases left between them. The germline V gene has CDR1 LNHDA and CDR2 SQIVND (reference sequence). The CDR3 length is 13 residues. The CDR3 reads CASSIGRAYEQYF. As DNA, the CDR3 is TGTGCCAGTAGTATTGGCAGGGCCTACGAGCAGTACTTC.

In its sample, this clonotype was seen many times. The V call is TRBV27, the J call TRBJ1-6, with D possibly matching TRBD1 (5 bases). Germline CDR1 reads MNHEY; CDR2 reads SMNVEV (reference sequence). The CDR3 extends over 17 amino acids. With 2 bases removed from V and 6 bases from J, the gap between germline ends came to 17 bases. CDR3 nucleotides: TGTGCCAGCAGTTTACAACCCCCCAGGGCTGGTAATTCACCCCTCCACTTT. It is translated as CASSLQPPRAGNSPLHF.

This clonotype was seen many times. The V and J genes are TRBV6-2 or TRBV6-3 and TRBJ1-5, with D maybe TRBD1 (5 bases). Trimming removed 2 bases from V and 4 bases from J, with 9 bases in between. The CDR3 has 14 residues. From germline, CDR1 is MNHEY and CDR2 SVGEGT. The CDR3 loop reads CASSYTKGNQPQHF. CDR3 coding DNA: TGTGCCAGCAGTTACACCAAGGGGAATCAGCCCCAGCATTTT.

This clonotype has a count of ten or more. V is TRBV12-3 or TRBV12-4 and J is TRBJ2-2, with 11 bases identical to TRBD2. The ends lost 7 bases at V and 6 bases at J; junction bases unmatched: 7. The CDR3 covers 15 residues. This chain's CDR3 is CASKTGLAAPGELFF. The CDR3 DNA sequence: TGTGCCAGCAAAACGGGACTAGCGGCCCCCGGGGAGCTGTTTTTT.

At least ten counts were recorded for this clonotype. This chain links TRBV20-1 with TRBJ1-6; 7 bases line up with TRBD1. J gave up 9 bases and V 0 bases, and 11 bases lay outside the gene matches. The germline V gene has CDR1 DFQATT and CDR2 SNEGSKA (reference sequence). There are 16 residues in the CDR3. CDR3 sequence reads: CSARDQGVGASSPLHF. CDR3 DNA sequence: TGCAGTGCTAGAGATCAGGGGGTGGGTGCTTCTTCACCCCTCCACTTT.

J is TRBJ2-7 and V is TRBV19, with 8 bases identical to TRBD1. After removal of 3 bases from V and 5 bases from J, the junction contained 6 bases not matched to a gene. CDR1 LNHDA and CDR2 SQIVND come from the germline V gene (reference sequence). There are 14 residues in the CDR3. CDR3 in DNA: TGTGCCAGTAGTATCGGCAGGGGGCTGGACGAGCAGTACTTC. This gives the protein CASSIGRGLDEQYF.

This clonotype was counted only a few times. This sequence joins TRBV20-1 and TRBJ2-3; D unresolved. Germline CDR1 is DFQATT and CDR2 is SNEGSKA (reference sequence). The CDR3 sequence is 13 residues long. CDR3 nucleotide sequence: TGCAGCTGGTCGTGGAGAATCACAGATACGCAGTATTTT. Its protein is CSWSWRITDTQYF.

This clonotype has a count of ten or more. The chain carries TRBV10-3 and TRBJ2-7; 7 bases agree with TRBD1. Germline V gene data show CDR1 as ENHRY and CDR2 as SYGVKD. This CDR3 is built from 13 residues. The junction had 7 bases not matched to a gene; V was cut back by 7 bases and J by 4 bases. CDR3 sequence reads: CAITGTEAYEQYF. The CDR3 bases are TGTGCCATCACCGGGACAGAGGCATACGAGCAGTACTTC.

This clonotype was observed many times. This chain uses TRBV12-3 or TRBV12-4 with TRBJ2-3, with a tentative D call TRBD2 (5 bases). Deletions cut 3 bases from V and 0 bases from J, with 13 bases between. The CDR3 sequence is 16 residues long. CDR3 amino acids: CASSFGLTFSTDTQYF. CDR3 nucleotide sequence: TGTGCCAGCAGTTTTGGACTGACTTTCAGCACAGATACGCAGTATTTT.

This chain uses TRBV27 with TRBJ2-2, with 7 bases that match TRBD1. Germline loops: CDR1 MNHEY, CDR2 SMNVEV (reference sequence). J gave up 4 bases and V 6 bases, and 5 bases lay outside the gene matches. This CDR3 has 14 residues. CDR3 coding DNA: TGTGCCAGCAGGACAGGGTTTCGCACCGGGGAGCTGTTTTTT. Protein: CASRTGFRTGELFF.